A single sample gave rise to the 21 T cell receptor beta chains below, sequenced in a study of tumor-infiltrating lymphocytes in primary liver carcinoma. The input was approximately 500 ng total RNA; TCR beta cDNA was made from it with a constant-region primer. Library construction for TCR beta comprised three nested multiplex PCR rounds performed with slightly modified ARM-PCR. The first two PCR rounds used TRBV1-TRBV30 forward primers with a C-beta reverse primer, 9 to 10 cycles each. Each CDR3 protein is one row after TCRdb ran MiXCR on the multiplex PCR reads. The sample has tens of thousands of distinct CDR3 sequences, approximately 80% seen once; the top ten hold under 35%. Starting material for RNA and DNA co-extraction consisted of roughly 18-34 mg of unsorted bulk tissue. Sequencing was done on a sample of liver tumor tissue from sampling region 5. Subset of the sample: tumor region T5, tumor centre. These receptors originate from a woman aged 25-40 years with primary liver carcinoma and hepatitis B virus infection.

Turning to this clonotype: Sequence at one end of the junction differs from germline and may be a read error. The chain recombines TRBV5-6 with TRBJ1-5, with 7 nucleotides matching TRBD1. The germline gives CDR1 SGHDT, CDR2 YYEEEE. CDR3 length: 14 amino acids. The CDR3 region is CAISTGDSSQPQHF. CDR3 in DNA: TGTGCCATCAGCACAGGGGACAGCAGTCAGCCCCAGCATTTT. Based on the CDR3 plus reference TRBV5-6 and TRBJ1-5, the full variable domain is DAGVTQSPTHLIKTRGQQVTLRCSPKSGHDTVSWYQQALGQGPQFIFQYYEEEERQRGNFPDRFSGHQFPNYSSELNVNALLLGDSALYLCAISTGDSSQPQHFGDGTRLSIL.

A remark on this clonotype: The junction shows a germline mismatch at one end, possibly a read error. The V call is TRBV30, the J call TRBJ2-5; D call uncertain. CDR3 size: 15 residues. In germline, CDR1 is GTSNPN, CDR2 SVGIG (reference sequence). CDR3 in DNA: TGTGACTGGAGTGCCCTAGGGATTGGTATAGAGACCCAGTACTTC. Translating it yields CDWSALGIGIETQYF.

In regard to this clonotype: An end of the junction does not agree with germline; a read error may underlie this. The CDR3: CASSPETGQSYEQLF. The CDR3 nucleotides read TGCGCCAGCAGCCCAGAGACAGGGCAAAGCTATGAGCAGCTCTTC. J is TRBJ2-1 and V is TRBV4-3, with 7 bases identical to TRBD1. Germline V gene sequence: CDR1 LGHNA, CDR2 YSLEER. The CDR3 has 15 amino acids.

In DNA form, the CDR3 reads TGTGACAACAGTGAACGTGGGGGAGCGAACACCGGGGAGCTGTTTTTT. This translates into CDNSERGGANTGELFF. V gene TRBV6-1 combines with J gene TRBJ2-2; D possibly uses TRBD1 or TRBD2 (5 bases each). The CDR3 runs 16 residues. Germline V CDR1 and CDR2: MNHNS, SASEGT.

On this clonotype itself: This is likely a read error, given that the CDR3 carries no conserved phenylalanine or tryptophan at its end. The rearrangement joins TRBV6-5 to TRBJ2-7, with 9 nucleotides matching TRBD2. J gave up 7 bases and V 8 bases, and 18 bases lay outside the gene matches. CDR1 and CDR2 (germline): MNHEY, SVGAGI. This CDR3 is built from 16 residues. CDR3 DNA: TGTGCCAGCCGAGATAGCGGGAGTTCCCCCTACTATGAGCAGTACCTC. Its translation: CASRDSGSSPYYEQYL.

In the case of this clonotype: One junction end does not reproduce the germline sequence, and a read error may be involved. For the CDR3, the DNA is TGTGCCAGCAGTTTCTACATATCCGGCAAACAAAGTAGCTACGAGCAGTACTTT. Translation: CASSFYISGKQSSYEQYF. The J gene is TRBJ2-7, the V gene TRBV28; no clear D. Germline CDR1 and CDR2: MDHEN and SYDVKM. The CDR3 contains 18 residues. Variable domain in full (rest from reference TRBV28 and TRBJ2-7): DVKVTQSSRYLVKRTGEKVFLECVQDMDHENMFWYRQDPGLGLRLIYFSYDVKMKEKGDIPEGYSVSREKKERFSLILESASTNQTSMYLCASSFYISGKQSSYEQYFGPGTRLTVT.

As to this clonotype: Without the conserved terminal phenylalanine or tryptophan, this CDR3 likely stems from a read error. No DNA is shown, since the ends of the CDR3 on it are uncertain; the CDR3 is the one TCRdb lists. The rearrangement joins TRBV11-2 to TRBJ2-1. Germline-derived CDR1 and CDR2 are SGHAT and FQNNGV. With termini counted, the CDR3 has 13 amino acids. This chain's CDR3 is CASSGYCDNEQIL.

Details on this clonotype: One end of the junction does not line up with germline, which may come from a read error. The gene calls are TRBV11-2 and TRBJ2-1; D is unclear. The CDR3 has 17 residues. Germline values: CDR1 SGHAT, CDR2 FQNNGV. The DNA of the CDR3 is TGTGCCAGCAAACCCCAGTGGATGGGCTTGTACTACAACGAGCAGTTCTTC. Encoded protein: CASKPQWMGLYYNEQFF.

A note on this clonotype: In this CDR3 the conserved last residue, phenylalanine or tryptophan, is missing, so a read error is likely. J is TRBJ1-4 and V is TRBV14; D gene unclear. V gave up 2 bases and J gave up 5 bases, with 18 bases separating them. CDR1 is SGHDN, CDR2 FVKESK, per germline. This CDR3 spans 17 amino acids. CDR3 sequence (DNA): TGTGCCAGCAGCCAATCGCGTACCCTTTCCTGGAATGAAAAACTGTTTATT. It is translated as CASSQSRTLSWNEKLFI.

This clonotype was detected many times. The chain carries TRBV7-2 and TRBJ2-7; D is uncertain. Germline V CDR1 and CDR2: SGHTA, FQGNSA. The V gene lost 0 bases and the J gene lost 3 bases, with 12 bases spanning the gap. The CDR3 is 15 residues long. The CDR3 loop reads CASSLAHGSYYEQYF. Written as DNA, the CDR3 is TGTGCCAGCAGCTTAGCCCACGGTTCGTACTACGAGCAGTACTTC.

The rearrangement joins TRBV11-2 to TRBJ2-1, with unresolved D. Germline V gene sequence: CDR1 SGHAT, CDR2 FQNNGV. CDR3 length: 14 residues. CDR3 residues: CSNSSFYGSNEQFF. The CDR3, as DNA: TGTTCAAACAGCTCTTTTTATGGGTCCAATGAGCAGTTCTTC.

The rearrangement links TRBV7-9 to TRBJ2-7; D might be TRBD1 (5 bases). Germline CDR1 reads SEHNR; CDR2 reads FQNEAQ (reference sequence). Between the trimmed V and J ends, which lost 5 bases and 8 bases, there was a span of 13 bases. This CDR3 is built from 12 residues. The CDR3 DNA is TGTGCCAGCAGCGCGGACACATACAAGCAGTACTTC. It yields the protein CASSADTYKQYF.

This clonotype has only a few counts. One end of the junction varies from germline; a read error may be responsible. The rearrangement joins TRBV11-1 to TRBJ1-1; no reliable D call. The CDR3 is 13 residues long. Germline values: CDR1 SGHAT, CDR2 FQDESV (reference sequence). The CDR3 reads CASSLAQDTEAFF. Written as DNA, the CDR3 is TGTGCTAGCAGCTTAGCGCAGGACACTGAAGCTTTCTTT.

For this clonotype: The conserved final phenylalanine or tryptophan is absent from the CDR3, which likely points to a read error. The limits of the CDR3 on the DNA are not certain, so only TCRdb's listed CDR3 is given. The chain carries TRBV28 and TRBJ2-1; the table's D call, TRBD2, has no DNA check behind it. Per germline, CDR1 MDHEN and CDR2 SYDVKM. Both ends counted, the CDR3 spans 15 residues. This CDR3 reads CASSLWTSGNNERLL.

Regarding this clonotype: At one boundary the junction diverges from the germline segment, which might be a read error. The J gene is TRBJ2-5, the V gene TRBV6-2 or TRBV6-3; possibly TRBD2 for D (5 bases). The length of the CDR3 is 14 residues. Per germline, CDR1 MNHEY and CDR2 SVGEGT. The CDR3, as DNA: TGTGTCAGCAGTTACGACGGCCTGGGAGAGACTCAGTACTTC. Translated, it gives CVSSYDGLGETQYF.

A few counts support this clonotype. J is TRBJ2-2 and V is TRBV7-8; D perhaps matches TRBD2 (6 bases). The V gene lost 3 bases and the J gene lost 6 bases, with 14 bases spanning the gap. Germline CDR1 reads SGHVS; CDR2 reads FQNEAQ. This CDR3 is built from 15 residues. CDR3 bases: TGTGCCAGCAGCTTTGTGGGAGGTGGGTCCGGGGAGCTGTTTTTT. It codes for CASSFVGGGSGELFF.

The CDR3 DNA reads as TGTGCTGGCAGTTTACGGTGCGGCAGCAGGGAGCAGTACTTC. It encodes CAGSLRCGSREQYF. This chain links TRBV12-3 or TRBV12-4 with TRBJ2-7; no firm D call. There are 14 residues in the CDR3.

The chain links TRBV11-2 to TRBJ1-2, with D possibly matching TRBD1 (5 bases). V lost 0 bases and J 7 bases, leaving 9 bases between the germline ends. Germline CDR1 SGHAT, CDR2 FQNNGV. This CDR3 has 13 residues. CDR3 DNA: TGTGCCAGCAGCTTAGATCAGGGTAGTGGCTACACCTTC. Translated, it gives CASSLDQGSGYTF.

By frequency in the sample, this clonotype is medium-sized. V usage is TRBV5-1 and J usage is TRBJ1-1; the D is unclear. This CDR3 region has 14 residues. In germline, CDR1 is SGHRS, CDR2 YFSETQ. V shed 1 base and J shed 3 bases, with 10 bases lying between them. The chain's CDR3 is CASSLTGGDTEAFF. The CDR3 DNA follows: TGCGCCAGCAGCTTGACCGGCGGGGACACTGAAGCTTTCTTT.

DNA for the CDR3: TGTGCCAGCAACTCGACACGCAGTGGGAGGTCCGGGGAGCTGTTTTTT. It specifies CASNSTRSGRSGELFF. The chain links TRBV11-2 to TRBJ2-2, with D possibly being TRBD2 (6 bases). Trimming cost V 7 bases and J 6 bases, with 21 bases left between them. Germline V lookup: CDR1 SGHAT, CDR2 FQNNGV. The CDR3 loop spans 16 amino acids.

Turning to this clonotype: A read error may produce the germline difference seen at one junction end. The chain has TRBV28 and TRBJ2-1, with no clear D. The germline gives CDR1 MDHEN, CDR2 SYDVKM. This CDR3 spans 11 amino acids. CDR3 DNA: TGTACCAGCTGTTTTTTTTGTGAGCAGTTCTTC. It is translated as CTSCFFCEQFF.